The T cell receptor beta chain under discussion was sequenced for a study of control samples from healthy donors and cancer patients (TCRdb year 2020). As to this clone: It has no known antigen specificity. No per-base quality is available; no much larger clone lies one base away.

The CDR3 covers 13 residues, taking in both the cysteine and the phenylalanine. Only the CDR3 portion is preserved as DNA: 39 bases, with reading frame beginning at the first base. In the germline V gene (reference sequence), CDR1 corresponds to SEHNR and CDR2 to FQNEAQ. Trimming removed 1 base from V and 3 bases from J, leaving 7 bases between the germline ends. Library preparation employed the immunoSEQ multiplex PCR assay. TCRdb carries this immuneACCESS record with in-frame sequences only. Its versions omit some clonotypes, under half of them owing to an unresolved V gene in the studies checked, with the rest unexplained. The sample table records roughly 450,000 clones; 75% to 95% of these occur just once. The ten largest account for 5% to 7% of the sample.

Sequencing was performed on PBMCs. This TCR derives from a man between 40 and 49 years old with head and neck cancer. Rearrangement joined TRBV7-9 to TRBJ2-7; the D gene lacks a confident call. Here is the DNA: TGTGCCAGCAGCTTAGGGCTGCGCTACGAGCAGTACTTC. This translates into CASSLGLRYEQYF.